Described below is a single TCR beta chain sequence and its context. Its antigen remains unknown. The sample carries other DNA sequences with the same CDR3. Naive CD8 populations comprised CD45RO-negative cells positively selected for CCR7, excluding terminally differentiated effector memory CD45RA+ cells. The CDR3 contains 12 residues. CDR1 SGHDN and CDR2 FVKESK come from the germline V gene. V dropped 0 bases and J dropped 1 base, with 1 base sitting between them. This record belongs to a study of shared clonotypes between healthy human individuals. Study-level information: Those who served as donors were a couple of women and three men between the ages of 18 and 49.

For sorted subsets, about 190 ng DNA per replicate equaled 33,000 or so T cell genomes. Sequencing used immunoSEQ multiplex PCR; TCRdb keeps in-frame clones, though not all of them. The table lists fewer than 800,000 clones, just over 90% of them singletons. Points from the study as a whole: It was observed that around 5% of naive CD4 clonotypes were shared across a handful of donors.

The sample consisted of naive CD8+ T cells sorted from blood. This TCR was recovered from a man aged 30 to 45 in good health. The chain links TRBV14 to TRBJ2-7; D remains unclear. The CDR3 nucleotides are TGTGCCAGCAGCCAAGATTCCTACGAGCAGTACTTC. It is translated as CASSQDSYEQYF.